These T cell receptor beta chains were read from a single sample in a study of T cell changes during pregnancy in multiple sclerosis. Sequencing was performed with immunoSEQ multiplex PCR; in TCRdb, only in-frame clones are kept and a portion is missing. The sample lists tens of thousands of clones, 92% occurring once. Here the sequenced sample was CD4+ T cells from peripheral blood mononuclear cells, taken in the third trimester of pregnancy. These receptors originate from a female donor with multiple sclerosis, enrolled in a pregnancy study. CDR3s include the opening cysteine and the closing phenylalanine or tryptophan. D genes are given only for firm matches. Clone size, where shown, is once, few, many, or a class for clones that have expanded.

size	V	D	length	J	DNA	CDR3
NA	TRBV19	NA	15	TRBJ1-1	TGTGCCAGTAGTACCAGATGGGGGCCGAAGTATGAAGCTTTCTTT	CASSTRWGPKYEAFF
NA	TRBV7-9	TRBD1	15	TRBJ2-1	TGTGCCAGCAGCTCCGGGACAGGGTCCTACAATGAGCAGTTCTTC	CASSSGTGSYNEQFF
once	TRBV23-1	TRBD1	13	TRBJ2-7	TGCGCCAGCATCAACAGGGGAGTCAACAGGCAGTACTTC	CASINRGVNRQYF
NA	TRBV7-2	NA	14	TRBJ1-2	TGTGCCAGCGGTTTACCGACAGTTAACTATGGCTACACCTTC	CASGLPTVNYGYTF
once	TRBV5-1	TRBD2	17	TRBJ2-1	TGCGCCAGCAGCACCGGGCGACTAGCGGGGGGGCCCAATGAGCAGTTCTTC	CASSTGRLAGGPNEQFF
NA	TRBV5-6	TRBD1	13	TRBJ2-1	TGTGCCAGCAGCTTGTCCCGGGACAGTGGGCAGTTCTTC	CASSLSRDSGQFF
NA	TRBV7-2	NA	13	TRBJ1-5	TGTGCCAGCAGCTTAACGAGTTATCAGCCCCAGCATTTT	CASSLTSYQPQHF
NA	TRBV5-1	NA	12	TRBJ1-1	TGCGCCAGCAGCGTGGGGCTCACTGAAGCTTTCTTT	CASSVGLTEAFF
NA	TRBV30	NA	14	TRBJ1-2	TGTGCCAGCCGGGGGGGCTTCAGTCCCTATGGCTACACCTTC	CASRGGFSPYGYTF
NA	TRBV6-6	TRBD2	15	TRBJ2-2	TGTGCCAGCAGTTACGGTCGGGGGGGCGGCGGGGAGCTGTTTTTT	CASSYGRGGGGELFF
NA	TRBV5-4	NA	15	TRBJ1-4	TGTGCCAGCAGCCTATCCGGAGGGAGAAATGAAAAACTGTTTTTT	CASSLSGGRNEKLFF
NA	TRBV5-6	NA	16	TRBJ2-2	TGTGCCAGCAGCTTGGGACAGCGCGGGAACACCGGGGAGCTGTTTTTT	CASSLGQRGNTGELFF
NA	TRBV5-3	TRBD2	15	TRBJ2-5	TGTGCCAGAAGCTCCCCCCTAGCGGGGGTTGAGACCCAGTACTTC	CARSSPLAGVETQYF
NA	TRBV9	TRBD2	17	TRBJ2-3	TGTGCCAGCAGCGTAGGGTTGGGACTAGCTGGCGCAGATACGCAGTATTTT	CASSVGLGLAGADTQYF
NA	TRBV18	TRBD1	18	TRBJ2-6	TGTGCCAGCTCATCTATAGGGACAGGGAGGTCTGGGGCCAACGTCCTGACTTTC	CASSSIGTGRSGANVLTF
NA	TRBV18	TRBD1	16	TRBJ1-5	TGTGCCAGCTCACCATTTCGGACAGGGTTCGGTCAGCCCCAGCATTTT	CASSPFRTGFGQPQHF
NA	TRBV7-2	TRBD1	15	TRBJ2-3	TGTGCCACCAGACAGGGCGCTTGGGGCACAGATACGCAGTATTTT	CATRQGAWGTDTQYF
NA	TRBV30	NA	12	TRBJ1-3	TGTGCCTGGAAGCCCTCTGGAAACACCATATATTTT	CAWKPSGNTIYF
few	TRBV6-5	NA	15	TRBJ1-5	TGTGCCAGCAGGCGGGGCCAATATAGCAATCAGCCCCAGCATTTT	CASRRGQYSNQPQHF
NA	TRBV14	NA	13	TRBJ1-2	TGTGCCTCCTGGGCAGCAGGGAACTATGGCTACACCTTC	CASWAAGNYGYTF
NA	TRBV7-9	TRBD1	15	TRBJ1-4	TGTGCCAGCAGGCCCTCGGGACAGGTCTTCGAAAAACTGTTTTTT	CASRPSGQVFEKLFF
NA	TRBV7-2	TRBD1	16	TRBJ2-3	TGTGCCAGCAGCCCTCGGACAGGGATGTTGACAGATACGCAGTATTTT	CASSPRTGMLTDTQYF
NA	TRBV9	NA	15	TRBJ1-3	TGTGCCAGCAGCCCCCGGGCACAGGGTAAGGACACCATATATTTT	CASSPRAQGKDTIYF
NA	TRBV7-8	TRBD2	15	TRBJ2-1	TGTGCCAGCAGCCCGGTGCGCGGGGGTAACAATGAGCAGTTCTTC	CASSPVRGGNNEQFF
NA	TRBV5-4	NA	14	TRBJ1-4	TGTGCCAGCAGCGGCGGAAGCACTAATGAAAAACTGTTTTTT	CASSGGSTNEKLFF
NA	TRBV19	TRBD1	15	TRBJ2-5	TGTGCCAGTAGTATGACAGGGGGCTTCGGGGAGACCCAGTACTTC	CASSMTGGFGETQYF
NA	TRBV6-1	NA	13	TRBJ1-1	TGTGCCAGCAGTGTGGTTATCCGCGCTGAAGCTTTCTTT	CASSVVIRAEAFF
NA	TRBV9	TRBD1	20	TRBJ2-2	TGTGCCAGCAGCGTAGGTCTCGATCGGGGGACAGGGGAATTAACCGGGGAGCTGTTTTTT	CASSVGLDRGTGELTGELFF
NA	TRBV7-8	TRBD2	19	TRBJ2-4	TGTGCCAGCAGCTTAAAGCTAGCGGGGGACCCATTAGCCAAAAACATTCAGTACTTC	CASSLKLAGDPLAKNIQYF